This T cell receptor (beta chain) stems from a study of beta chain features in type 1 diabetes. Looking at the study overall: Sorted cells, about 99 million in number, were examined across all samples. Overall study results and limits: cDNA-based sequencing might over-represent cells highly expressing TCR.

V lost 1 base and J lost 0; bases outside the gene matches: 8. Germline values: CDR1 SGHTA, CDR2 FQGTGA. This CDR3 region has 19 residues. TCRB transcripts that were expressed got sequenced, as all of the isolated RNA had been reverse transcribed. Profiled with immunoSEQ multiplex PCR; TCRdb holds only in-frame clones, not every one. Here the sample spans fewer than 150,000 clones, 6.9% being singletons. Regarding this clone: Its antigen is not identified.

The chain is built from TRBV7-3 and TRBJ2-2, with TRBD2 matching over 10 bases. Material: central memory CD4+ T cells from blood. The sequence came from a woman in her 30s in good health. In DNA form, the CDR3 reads TGTGCCAGCAGCTTAATGGCCCAACTAGCGGGAACGAACACCGGGGAGCTGTTTTTT. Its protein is CASSLMAQLAGTNTGELFF.